The TCR beta chain under discussion was sequenced for a study of blood T cell repertoires in COVID-19. Across under 25 US areas, participants ranged in age from about 18 to 90 years. The V gene's germline CDR1 is GTSNPN and CDR2 SVGIG (reference sequence). The CDR3 runs 16 residues. The V segment lost 3 bases and the J segment 2 bases; nucleotides outside the gene matches: 5. This clone turned up a few times. Original analysis: By means of reference gene primer amplification, nucleated cell counts were estimated. Repertoires were generated with immunoSEQ multiplex PCR, while TCRdb's copy carries only in-frame clones and drops some. V and J calls and clone size are as listed in that table; D and trimming were resolved from the DNA. The table shows 350,000 to 400,000 clones, with roughly nine tenths occurring only once.

J is TRBJ2-3 and V is TRBV30, with 13 bases that match TRBD2. The specimen was PBMCs or T cells enriched from blood (not recorded which). The sequence came from a woman aged 40 to 50 who had been exposed to COVID-19. CDR3 sequence: CAWSVGLAGDTDTQYF. In nucleotides, the CDR3 is TGTGCCTGGAGCGTTGGACTAGCGGGGGACACAGATACGCAGTATTTT.